The rows below give T cell receptor beta chains drawn from one sample of a study of technical replicates of blood from several donors. TCRdb's copy holds only in-frame clones and misses some; the assay was immunoSEQ multiplex PCR. The sample shows 13,000 or so clones, roughly 85% of them seen only once. Material for sequencing was PBMCs. The receptors were gathered from a human donor in good health. Both conserved end residues are part of each CDR3. D genes are given only for firm matches. Size is omitted from some rows. Given values are once, few, many or a class for expanded clones.

>TRBJ2-4|TRBD2|TRBV28|16|once
TGTGCCAGCAGTAAACTAGCGGAGATAGCCAAAAACATTCAGTACTTC
CASSKLAEIAKNIQYF
>TRBJ2-7|TRBD2|TRBV7-2|18|.
TGTGCCAGCAGCTTGACTAGCGGGAGGTACGGGCCTCCCTACGAGCAGTACTTC
CASSLTSGRYGPPYEQYF
>TRBJ2-5|TRBD1|TRBV5-1|13|.
TGCGCCAGCAGCTCAGGACAGGGAGAGACCCAGTACTTC
CASSSGQGETQYF
>TRBJ2-7|TRBD1|TRBV7-9|15|.
TGTGCCAGCAGCTTACAACAGGGGGCTTCCTACGAGCAGTACTTC
CASSLQQGASYEQYF
>TRBJ2-1|TRBD2|TRBV7-9|18|.
TGTGCCAGCAGCTTAGAGTGTCCCGGGACTAGCGGATACAATGAGCAGTTCTTC
CASSLECPGTSGYNEQFF
>TRBJ1-5|.|TRBV7-8|17|.
TGTGCCAGCAGCTTAACGGGGGGGGATTATAGCAATCAGCCCCAGCATTTT
CASSLTGGDYSNQPQHF
>TRBJ2-7|TRBD2|TRBV7-9|15|.
TGTGCCAGCAGCCACGGGCTAGCGGACTCCTACGAGCAGTACTTC
CASSHGLADSYEQYF
>TRBJ2-7|TRBD2|TRBV4-2|15|.
TGTGCCAGCAGCCAACAACTAGCGGGGGTCTACGAGCAGTACTTC
CASSQQLAGVYEQYF
>TRBJ1-2|TRBD1|TRBV5-1|17|.
TGCGCCAGCAGCCCGGGGACAGGGGCGGGCCAGAGGTATGGCTACACCTTC
CASSPGTGAGQRYGYTF
>TRBJ1-2|.|TRBV30|13|.
TGTGCCTGGAGTGTAACGCGGGTGGGTGGCTACACCTTC
CAWSVTRVGGYTF
>TRBJ2-2|TRBD2|TRBV30|17|.
TGTGCCTGGATCAGCGTACCGGGACTAGGAAGCGCCGGGGAGCTGTTTTTT
CAWISVPGLGSAGELFF
>TRBJ2-7|.|TRBV9|14|few
TGTGCCAGCAGCGTAGGAGCGGCGGTCCACGAGCAGTACTTC
CASSVGAAVHEQYF
>TRBJ2-1|TRBD2|TRBV7-3|15|once
TGTGCCAGCAGCCTAACACGGGACTACGACAATGAGCAGTTCTTC
CASSLTRDYDNEQFF
>TRBJ2-1|TRBD2|TRBV6-1|15|.
TGTGCCAGCAGTGAAGCAGCGGGAGGCTACAATGAGCAGTTCTTC
CASSEAAGGYNEQFF
>TRBJ2-5|.|TRBV15|19|.
TGTGCCACCAGCAGAGATCGTCTGCCAAATGAGGCCCGTGGGGAGACCCAGTACTTC
CATSRDRLPNEARGETQYF
>TRBJ2-5|.|TRBV4-1|14|.
TGCGCCAGCACCGAAGAGAGGCATTCAGAGACCCAGTACTTC
CASTEERHSETQYF
>TRBJ1-1|.|TRBV6-5|15|few
TGTGCCAGCAGTTACTCATCCAGAGGGGGCACTGAAGCTTTCTTT
CASSYSSRGGTEAFF
>TRBJ2-2|TRBD2|TRBV28|16|.
TGTGCCACCCAAACTATAGCGGGAGGGAACACCGGGGAGCTGTTTTTT
CATQTIAGGNTGELFF
>TRBJ1-5|TRBD1|TRBV2|15|few
TGTGCCAGCAGTGCGGTACAGGGGGCTGGTCAGCCCCAGCATTTT
CASSAVQGAGQPQHF
>TRBJ2-1|.|TRBV18|13|.
TGTGCCAGCTCCCAGACAGTCTACAATGAGCAGTTCTTC
CASSQTVYNEQFF
>TRBJ2-5|TRBD2|TRBV5-4|15|once
TGTGCCAGCAGCCGGGGGGGAACAGGGCAGGAGACCCAGTACTTC
CASSRGGTGQETQYF
>TRBJ2-3|.|TRBV5-1|15|.
TGCGCCAGCAGCCAAGACGGGAGTGGGACAGATACGCAGTATTTT
CASSQDGSGTDTQYF
>TRBJ2-7|TRBD2|TRBV9|15|.
TGTGCCAGCAGCGTAGGGGGAGGGGCGCCCATGGAGCAGTACTTC
CASSVGGGAPMEQYF
>TRBJ1-4|.|TRBV7-9|15|.
TGTGCCAGCAGCTTAGATCTGGCAGTTAATGAAAAACTGTTTTTT
CASSLDLAVNEKLFF
>TRBJ2-3|TRBD2|TRBV4-2|18|once
TGTGCCAGCAGCCTGTGGACTAGCGGGAGGGCCAACGCAGATACGCAGTATTTT
CASSLWTSGRANADTQYF
>TRBJ1-5|.|TRBV7-9|14|.
TGTGCCAGCAGCTTAGGAGGGGGGGATCAGCCCCAGCATTTT
CASSLGGGDQPQHF
>TRBJ1-3|.|TRBV6-5|15|.
TGTGCCAGCAGCCTGGATTTCGGAGCTGGAAACACCATATATTTT
CASSLDFGAGNTIYF
>TRBJ2-7|TRBD2|TRBV19|15|.
TGTGCCAGTAGTATAACTAGCGGAGAATACTACGAGCAGTACTTC
CASSITSGEYYEQYF
>TRBJ2-7|.|TRBV20-1|11|.
TGCAGTGCTCGGTTAGGAGGAGTGGAGTACTTT
CSARLGGVEYF
>TRBJ2-5|TRBD2|TRBV14|15|.
TGTGCCAGCAGCCAGCTTATCCCGGGAGGAGAGACCCAGTACTTC
CASSQLIPGGETQYF
>TRBJ1-1|.|TRBV15|15|.
TGTGCCACCAGCAGAGATCTTTTGGGATCTCGAGGGGCTTTCTTT
CATSRDLLGSRGAFF
>TRBJ2-7|.|TRBV11-2|11|.
TGTGCCAGCAGCCCGGCCTACGAGCAGTACTTC
CASSPAYEQYF
>TRBJ2-7|TRBD1|TRBV7-2|15|.
TGTGCCAGCAGACAAGGGACAGGGGGCGGATACGAGCAGTACTTC
CASRQGTGGGYEQYF
>TRBJ1-3|.|TRBV5-5|18|.
TGTGCCAGCAGCTCGGCCCCCCGGGACATGGTCTCTGGAAACACCATATATTTT
CASSSAPRDMVSGNTIYF
>TRBJ2-3|TRBD2|TRBV10-2|16|.
TGCGCCAGCAGTGTTTCTAGCGGGAGTGGAACAGATACGCAGTATTTT
CASSVSSGSGTDTQYF
>TRBJ1-2|TRBD1|TRBV6-5|14|.
TGTGCCAGCAGGGAAAGGGACAGGGCGGGCGGCTACACCTTC
CASRERDRAGGYTF
>TRBJ2-1|TRBD2|TRBV4-1|16|.
TGCGCCAGCAGCCAAGATTGGACTAGCGGTTACAATGAGCAGTTCTTC
CASSQDWTSGYNEQFF